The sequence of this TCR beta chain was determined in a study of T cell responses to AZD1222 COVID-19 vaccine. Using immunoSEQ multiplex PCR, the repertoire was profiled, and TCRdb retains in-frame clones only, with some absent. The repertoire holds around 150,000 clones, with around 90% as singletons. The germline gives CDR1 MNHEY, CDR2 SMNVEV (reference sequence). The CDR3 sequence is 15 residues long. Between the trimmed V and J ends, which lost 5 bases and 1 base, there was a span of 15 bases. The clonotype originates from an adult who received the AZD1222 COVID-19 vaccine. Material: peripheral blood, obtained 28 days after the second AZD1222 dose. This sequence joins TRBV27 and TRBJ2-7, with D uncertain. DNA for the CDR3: TGTGCCAGCAGTCCCTACCCAGACATATCCTACGAGCAGTACTTC. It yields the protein CASSPYPDISYEQYF.